This T cell receptor beta chain was captured in a study of early stage breast cancer tumors. As for the study in general: About 70% of the 16 invasive tumors were ER+, PR+ and HER2-.

Study conclusions and caveats: Comparing each tissue with blood distinguished tumor from normal in most of the 16 patients. Commonly generated sequences made up most enriched TCRB sequences shared between patients.

Clones were sequenced by immunoSEQ multiplex PCR, and TCRdb holds only the in-frame ones, with some missing. In the table there are 20,000 to 25,000 clones, roughly three quarters of which are singletons. The CDR3 is 20 residues long. V was trimmed by 2 bases and J by 0 bases, leaving 20 bases between them. Germline V gene lookup returns CDR1 MNHNS and CDR2 SASEGT. About this clone: Its antigen is as yet unknown.

V gene TRBV6-1 combines with J gene TRBJ1-6; D gene ambiguous. This TCR derives from a person aged 55 to 69 with breast cancer. The sequenced material came from blood. The CDR3 loop reads CASSEWVDYKITSYNSPLHF. The CDR3 DNA follows: TGTGCCAGCAGTGAATGGGTAGATTACAAGATCACCTCCTATAATTCACCCCTCCACTTT.